The 22 T cell receptor beta chains reported below all come from one sample, sequenced in a study of T-cell memory formation after mild COVID-19. From the 5' RACE reads, TCRdb called clonotypes with MiXCR, one entry per CDR3 protein. The sample has some 150,000 distinct CDR3 sequences; 14% are singletons. Sequenced material: PBMCs or a T cell subset sorted from them (not recorded which). Receptors originate from an adult woman who had mild COVID-19 (a few samples of this study predate the infection). Cell type and time point are not known.

The rearrangement links TRBV12-3 or TRBV12-4 to TRBJ2-1; TRBD2 aligns across 10 bases. The length of the CDR3 is 16 residues. V trimming: 6 bases; J trimming: 6 bases; junction bases outside the gene matches: 11. CDR3 loop: CASRSLLAGGSNEQFF. CDR3 in DNA: TGTGCCAGCAGGTCCCTATTAGCGGGAGGCTCCAATGAGCAGTTCTTC.

This chain links TRBV6-5 with TRBJ2-1; 8 positions match TRBD1. Germline-derived CDR1 and CDR2 are MNHEY and SVGAGI. Unmatched junction bases numbered 11, after V lost 6 bases and J lost 7 bases. The CDR3 consists of 15 residues. CDR3 amino acids: CASSPGGDLNNEQFF. The CDR3 DNA reads TGTGCCAGCAGCCCAGGGGGCGATTTAAATAATGAGCAGTTCTTC.

In this sample, this clonotype turned up a few times. This chain connects TRBV6-5 to TRBJ2-5, with D hard to call. This CDR3 is built from 9 residues. The V gene's germline CDR1 is MNHEY and CDR2 SVGAGI. V lost 9 bases to trimming and J lost 5 bases, with 4 bases between them. The CDR3 bases are TGTGCCAGGGGGGAGACCCAGTACTTC. Amino acids: CARGETQYF.

In this sample, this clonotype turned up a few times. The rearrangement joins TRBV7-9 to TRBJ2-5, with 10 nucleotides matching TRBD2. The V and J ends lost 6 bases and 1 base, in that order; junction bases with no gene match: 8. The germline V gene has CDR1 SEHNR and CDR2 FQNEAQ (reference sequence). The CDR3 covers 16 residues. This CDR3 reads CASRLTGTSAQETQYF. For the CDR3, the DNA is TGTGCCAGCAGGTTAACCGGGACTAGCGCCCAAGAGACCCAGTACTTC.

The rearrangement joins TRBV4-1 to TRBJ2-5, with 10 positions matching TRBD1. The CDR3 has 14 amino acids. Germline CDR1 MGHRA, CDR2 YSYEKL. V trimming: 7 bases; J trimming: 3 bases; junction bases outside the gene matches: 5. DNA for the CDR3: TGCGCCAGCAAGGCCGGGACAGGGGAAGAGACCCAGTACTTC. Amino acid sequence: CASKAGTGEETQYF.

Only a few counts were recorded for this clonotype. The V call is TRBV5-6, the J call TRBJ2-7, with 11 bases matching TRBD1. CDR1 is SGHDT, CDR2 YYEEEE, per germline. There are 15 residues in the CDR3. V shed 4 bases, J shed 0 bases, and the junction held 3 bases outside the gene matches. CDR3 in amino acids: CASSAGTGGSYEQYF. DNA of the CDR3: TGTGCCAGCAGCGCGGGGACAGGGGGCTCCTACGAGCAGTACTTC.

This clonotype appeared a few times. This chain links TRBV24-1 with TRBJ2-5, with TRBD2 matching 9 bases. V shed 3 bases and J 1 base; nucleotides not matched to a gene: 2. Per germline, CDR1 KGHDR and CDR2 SFDVKD. The CDR3 runs to 15 residues. The CDR3 DNA reads as TGTGCCACCAGTGATCCGACTAGCGGCCAAGAGACCCAGTACTTC. It codes for CATSDPTSGQETQYF.

The sample holds a few counts of this clonotype. This chain joins TRBV7-9 and TRBJ2-7; 8 positions agree with TRBD1. Germline V gives CDR1 SEHNR, CDR2 FQNEAQ (reference sequence). CDR3 length: 15 residues. After removal of 5 bases from V and 3 bases from J, the junction contained 9 bases not matched to a gene. CDR3 sequence reads: CASSPDDRGGYEQYF. The CDR3 DNA reads TGTGCCAGCAGCCCAGACGACAGGGGTGGCTACGAGCAGTACTTC.

This clonotype came up many times. The genes are TRBV7-6 and TRBJ2-3; 13 positions agree with TRBD2. Germline CDR1 is SGHVS and CDR2 is FNYEAQ. J gave up 6 bases and V 4 bases, and 4 bases lay outside the gene matches. The CDR3 runs to 15 residues. DNA for the CDR3: TGTGCCAGCAGCTGGACTAGCGGGAGTTCGGATACGCAGTATTTT. Translating it yields CASSWTSGSSDTQYF.

The chain carries TRBV6-1 and TRBJ1-1; no reliable D call. The V and J ends lost 2 bases and 0 bases respectively, with 13 bases between them. Germline values: CDR1 MNHNS, CDR2 SASEGT. The CDR3 has 16 residues. CDR3: CASSEFPGRMNTEAFF. The DNA for the CDR3 is TGTGCCAGCAGTGAATTCCCCGGTCGTATGAACACTGAAGCTTTCTTT.

V and J are TRBV27 and TRBJ2-4; TRBD1 might be the D (5 bases). This CDR3 contains 16 residues. V was shortened by 7 bases and J by 1 base, with 17 bases between the two germline ends. Germline assignment: CDR1 MNHEY and CDR2 SMNVEV (reference sequence). CDR3 in DNA: TGTGCCAGCACTCCGACAGTAGTTGAGGCCAAAAACATTCAGTACTTC. It yields the protein CASTPTVVEAKNIQYF.

This clonotype came up a few times. The V gene is TRBV13, the J gene TRBJ2-4, with 11 bases fitting TRBD2. With V trimmed by 5 bases and J by 3 bases, 3 bases remained unmatched. The CDR3 loop spans 15 amino acids. Germline assignment: CDR1 PRHDT and CDR2 FYEKMQ (reference sequence). The DNA for the CDR3 is TGTGCCAGCAGCCCGACTAGCGGGGACAAAAACATTCAGTACTTC. Residues: CASSPTSGDKNIQYF.

This clonotype was found many times. V gene TRBV5-1 combines with J gene TRBJ2-7; D is perhaps TRBD1 or TRBD2 (5 bases each). This CDR3 spans 14 amino acids. Germline values: CDR1 SGHRS, CDR2 YFSETQ. The V gene lost 0 bases and the J gene lost 3 bases, with 10 bases spanning the gap. Written as DNA, the CDR3 is TGCGCCAGCAGCTTGGCCGGGACCCTCTACGAGCAGTACTTC. Translated, it gives CASSLAGTLYEQYF.

The table lists this clonotype with many counts. The chain has TRBV9 and TRBJ2-7; 9 positions agree with TRBD1. The ends lost 4 bases at V and 4 bases at J; junction bases unmatched: 12. The length of the CDR3 is 16 residues. Germline assignment: CDR1 SGDLS and CDR2 YYNGEE. The CDR3 nucleotides read TGTGCCAGCAGCTTGGGGGAGGACAGGGGCTCATACGAGCAGTACTTC. Translating it yields CASSLGEDRGSYEQYF.

This clonotype has a handful of counts. The V gene is TRBV18, the J gene TRBJ2-3, with a weak D call TRBD1 (6 bases). The germline V gene encodes CDR1 KGHSH and CDR2 LQKENI. CDR3 length: 16 amino acids. The V gene lost 6 bases and the J gene lost 0 bases, with 16 bases spanning the gap. CDR3 in amino acids: CASSSGAGDSTDTQYF. In nucleotides, the CDR3 is TGTGCCAGCTCCTCAGGGGCCGGAGATAGCACAGATACGCAGTATTTT.

This clonotype was seen more than once but under ten times. The CDR3 reads CASSQLREQYF. The CDR3 nucleotides are TGTGCCAGCAGTCAACTTAGGGAGCAGTACTTC. This sequence joins TRBV7-9 and TRBJ2-7; D ambiguous. The CDR3 has 11 residues. Germline V gene lookup returns CDR1 SEHNR and CDR2 FQNEAQ (reference sequence). V lost 6 bases and J lost 7, with 10 bases in between.

In its sample, this clonotype was seen a few times. Written as DNA, the CDR3 is TGTGCCATCAGTGGGGACAGGCCTGAGGGGACCCAGTACTTC. The encoded protein is CAISGDRPEGTQYF. This chain connects TRBV10-3 to TRBJ2-5; 8 bases fit TRBD1. The CDR3 has 14 amino acids. Germline values: CDR1 ENHRY, CDR2 SYGVKD. Trimming cost V 4 bases and J 7 bases; bases outside gene matches: 8.

The CDR3 DNA sequence: TGTGCCAGCAGTGAGGGGACGGGAGGGCCGTACGAGGGAGAGACCCAGTACTTC. Its protein product is CASSEGTGGPYEGETQYF. The chain is built from TRBV6-1 and TRBJ2-5; 8 bases are a match to TRBD2. Trimming took 3 bases from V and 4 from J; bases not matched to a gene: 16. Per the germline V gene, CDR1 is MNHNS and CDR2 is SASEGT. The CDR3 length is 18 residues.

This clonotype was found a few times. DNA of the CDR3: TGCACCGGATCGGTAGCGGGTGGGGATACGCAGTATTTT. Amino acid sequence: CTGSVAGGDTQYF. The V call is TRBV20-1, the J call TRBJ2-3; 7 bases are a match to TRBD2. The germline CDR1 and CDR2 sequences are DFQATT and SNEGSKA (reference sequence). This CDR3 contains 13 residues.

At least ten counts were recorded for this clonotype. The chain combines TRBV4-1 with TRBJ2-7; maybe TRBD1 (6 bases). The CDR3 is 16 amino acids. V lost 0 bases to trimming and J lost 1 base, with 13 bases between them. From germline, CDR1 is MGHRA and CDR2 YSYEKL. The CDR3 region is CASSQDLETGSYEQYF. The CDR3 DNA follows: TGCGCCAGCAGCCAAGATCTCGAGACAGGATCCTACGAGCAGTACTTC.

The rearrangement links TRBV4-3 to TRBJ2-1; 14 bases line up with TRBD2. V lost 0 bases to trimming and J lost 7 bases; unmatched junction nucleotides: 8. Germline assignment: CDR1 LGHNA and CDR2 YSLEER. There are 18 residues in the CDR3. CDR3 nucleotides: TGCGCCAGCAGCCAAGATCCTCCGGGACTAGCGGGAGAGAATGAGCAGTTCTTC. This gives the protein CASSQDPPGLAGENEQFF.

The table lists this clonotype with a few counts. The CDR3 bases are TGCAGCGTTGAGATGGGATGGAGTCTGAACGGGGAGCTGTTTTTT. Its protein is CSVEMGWSLNGELFF. The gene calls are TRBV29-1 and TRBJ2-2; D gene unclear. Germline V gene lookup returns CDR1 SQVTM and CDR2 ANQGSEA. The length of the CDR3 is 15 residues. V was cut by 3 bases and J by 7 bases, with 18 bases left in between.